These 26 T cell receptor beta chains share one sample of origin, sequenced in a study of CD8 T cells in ankylosing spondylitis. What these receptors recognize is not known. The study, taken as a whole, reports: A TCR beta motif of under 10 highly homologous variants appeared characteristic of ankylosing spondylitis blood.

Using its own MiXCR run on the 5' RACE reads, TCRdb lists one record per CDR3 protein. The repertoire includes 700,000 to 1,000,000 distinct CDR3 sequences, 10% to 15% of them detected once, and more than 0.5% sits in the top ten. The sequenced sample consisted of blood, either unsorted or a sorted T cell fraction (not recorded which). The receptors were sampled from a male donor with ankylosing spondylitis.

This clonotype was seen more than once but under ten times. The rearrangement joins TRBV15 to TRBJ2-1, with 10 bases that match TRBD2. Germline V gene data show CDR1 as LNHNV and CDR2 as YYDKDF (reference sequence). The ends lost 8 bases at V and 0 bases at J; junction bases unmatched: 10. The CDR3 runs 17 residues. CDR3 protein: CATGPPSGSFSYNEQFF. Written as DNA, the CDR3 is TGTGCCACCGGACCCCCTAGCGGGAGCTTCTCCTACAATGAGCAGTTCTTC.

This clonotype was picked up a small number of times. This chain joins TRBV7-8 and TRBJ1-1, with D perhaps TRBD1 (6 bases). Trimming took off 3 bases at V and 4 bases at J, with 15 bases between the two ends. Germline V gene data show CDR1 as SGHVS and CDR2 as FQNEAQ. CDR3 length: 15 residues. CDR3 residues: CASSFGQGLGTEAFF. Here the CDR3 DNA reads TGTGCCAGCAGCTTTGGGCAGGGGCTGGGCACTGAAGCTTTCTTT.

The CDR3 here is CASSLGTGANQPQHF. DNA of the CDR3: TGCGCCAGCAGCCTAGGGACAGGTGCTAATCAGCCCCAGCATTTT. This rearrangement joins TRBV5-1 to TRBJ1-5; 8 bases line up with TRBD1. V trimming: 4 bases; J trimming: 4 bases; junction bases outside the gene matches: 7. Germline V gene sequence: CDR1 SGHRS, CDR2 YFSETQ. CDR3 length: 15 residues.

The chain couples TRBV28 to TRBJ1-5, with a tentative D call TRBD1 (6 bases). V lost 6 bases and J 6 bases, leaving 24 bases between the germline ends. The CDR3 consists of 17 residues. CDR1 is MDHEN and CDR2 is SYDVKM in the germline V gene. The CDR3 reads CASRYYPDGGASQPQHF. The CDR3 DNA follows: TGTGCCAGCAGATACTACCCGGATGGGGGGGCGAGTCAGCCCCAGCATTTT.

CDR3 amino acids: CATSRDRVNEQYF. Here the CDR3 DNA reads TGTGCCACCAGTAGGGACAGGGTCAACGAGCAGTACTTC. The V and J genes are TRBV15 and TRBJ2-7, with 9 bases lining up with TRBD1. The germline CDR1 and CDR2 sequences are LNHNV and YYDKDF (reference sequence). Trimming removed 6 bases from V and 5 bases from J; junction bases left unmatched: 5. This CDR3 is 13 amino acids long.

This clonotype was found a few times. The CDR3 DNA reads as TGTGCCAGCAGTTTCATGGGGACAGGGGCTTATGAAAAACTGTTTTTT. It is translated as CASSFMGTGAYEKLFF. The genes are TRBV28 and TRBJ1-4; 10 bases match TRBD1. CDR1 and CDR2 (germline): MDHEN, SYDVKM. V was pared by 3 bases and J by 6 bases, with 7 bases of the junction left unmatched. This CDR3 is built from 16 residues.

This clonotype was seen many times. The gene calls are TRBV29-1 and TRBJ2-1; D is unresolved. In germline, CDR1 is SQVTM, CDR2 ANQGSEA. Deletions cut 3 bases from V and 7 bases from J, with 10 bases between. This CDR3 comprises 12 residues. The CDR3 here is CSVDGRQNEQFF. The CDR3 DNA reads TGCAGCGTTGATGGCAGGCAAAATGAGCAGTTCTTC.

V usage is TRBV5-1 and J usage is TRBJ2-2; perhaps TRBD2 as D (6 bases). V was cut by 2 bases and J by 4 bases, with 6 bases left in between. CDR3 length equals 13 residues. The germline CDR1 and CDR2 sequences are SGHRS and YFSETQ. CDR3 in amino acids: CASSFGSTGELFF. CDR3 DNA: TGCGCCAGCAGCTTCGGGAGCACCGGGGAGCTGTTTTTT.

The rearrangement links TRBV6-1 to TRBJ2-5, with a weak D call TRBD2 (5 bases). The germline gives CDR1 MNHNS, CDR2 SASEGT. V shed 0 bases and J shed 4 bases, with 12 bases lying between them. The CDR3 consists of 15 residues. In nucleotides, the CDR3 is TGTGCCAGCAGTGAAGCGCGAGGCCGGGGAGAGACCCAGTACTTC. This encodes CASSEARGRGETQYF.

This clonotype came up a few times. This rearrangement joins TRBV20-1 to TRBJ1-1; 7 bases align to TRBD1. CDR1 and CDR2 (germline): DFQATT, SNEGSKA (reference sequence). The CDR3 covers 15 residues. The ends lost 6 bases at V and 1 base at J; junction bases unmatched: 11. As DNA, the CDR3 is TGCAGTGCAAAGCTTAGGGGGCTCTCGAACACTGAAGCTTTCTTT. Protein sequence: CSAKLRGLSNTEAFF.

In its sample, this clonotype was seen a few times. This chain joins TRBV7-9 and TRBJ1-2, with D unclear. The germline V gene has CDR1 SEHNR and CDR2 FQNEAQ (reference sequence). This CDR3 has 12 amino acids. Between the trimmed V and J ends, which lost 9 bases and 0 bases, there was a span of 8 bases. CDR3 sequence: CASTLANYGYTF. The DNA for the CDR3 is TGTGCCAGTACTCTAGCTAACTATGGCTACACCTTC.

This clonotype has a handful of counts. The V gene is TRBV20-1, the J gene TRBJ2-6; D remains unclear. Germline CDR1 DFQATT, CDR2 SNEGSKA (reference sequence). The CDR3 loop spans 14 amino acids. Trimming took 6 bases from V and 8 from J, leaving 17 bases between them. The CDR3 DNA sequence: TGCAGTGCCCCAGTTTATTATACCACCAACGTCCTGACTTTC. It is translated as CSAPVYYTTNVLTF.

This clonotype was counted only a few times. This chain connects TRBV18 to TRBJ1-1; D remains ambiguous. Germline CDR1 KGHSH, CDR2 LQKENI. V was clipped by 6 bases and J by 0 bases, with 14 bases between them. This CDR3 contains 15 residues. CDR3 nucleotide sequence: TGTGCCAGCTCTCCTTCGACGGATATGAACACTGAAGCTTTCTTT. Protein sequence: CASSPSTDMNTEAFF.

This clonotype was seen a few times. The chain combines TRBV20-1 with TRBJ2-7; 9 bases align to TRBD2. Losses at the gene ends were 3 bases for V and 2 bases for J; bases not matched to a gene: 8. Germline V gene sequence: CDR1 DFQATT, CDR2 SNEGSKA (reference sequence). This CDR3 is 15 amino acids long. The DNA of the CDR3 is TGCAGTGCTAGTCTCAGCGGGAGGATCACCTACGAGCAGTACTTC. Its translation: CSASLSGRITYEQYF.

This chain connects TRBV10-3 to TRBJ1-6, with no clear D. CDR1 is ENHRY, CDR2 SYGVKD, per germline. This CDR3 has 16 amino acids. V lost 0 bases and J lost 2, with 8 bases in between. The CDR3 coding sequence is TGTGCCATCAGTGAGTCCTATGAGGCCTATAATTCACCCCTCCACTTT. Its protein product is CAISESYEAYNSPLHF.

The V gene is TRBV20-1, the J gene TRBJ2-1, with TRBD1 matching over 8 bases. Losses at the gene ends were 6 bases for V and 8 bases for J; bases not matched to a gene: 9. CDR1 DFQATT and CDR2 SNEGSKA come from the germline V gene (reference sequence). CDR3 length: 13 residues. The CDR3 region is CSARGQAYDEQFF. The CDR3 DNA follows: TGCAGTGCCAGGGGACAGGCGTATGATGAGCAGTTCTTC.

This clonotype was seen more than once but under ten times. This chain joins TRBV20-1 and TRBJ2-3; D tentatively reads TRBD1 or TRBD2 (5 bases each). The V gene's germline CDR1 is DFQATT and CDR2 SNEGSKA (reference sequence). With 6 bases removed from V and 6 bases from J, the gap between germline ends came to 19 bases. The CDR3 consists of 14 residues. The CDR3 is CSAPPGTVGDTQYF. The CDR3, as DNA: TGCAGTGCCCCCCCGGGGACCGTAGGGGATACGCAGTATTTT.

This clonotype has at least ten counts. The rearrangement links TRBV12-3 or TRBV12-4 to TRBJ1-1, with D maybe TRBD1 (5 bases). Trimming took 6 bases from V and 3 from J, leaving 14 bases between them. The CDR3 has 14 residues. CDR3 in amino acids: CASSRGLVDTEAFF. CDR3 DNA sequence: TGTGCCAGCAGCCGGGGACTCGTAGACACTGAAGCTTTCTTT.

This clonotype was detected only a few times. The chain joins TRBV5-1 to TRBJ2-7, with 7 bases that match TRBD1. In germline, CDR1 is SGHRS, CDR2 YFSETQ. The CDR3 totals 13 residues. The ends lost 3 bases at V and 3 bases at J; junction bases unmatched: 3. This chain's CDR3 is CASSSGQVYEQYF. The CDR3 bases are TGCGCCAGCAGCTCCGGACAGGTCTACGAGCAGTACTTC.

The J gene is TRBJ1-1, the V gene TRBV5-1; D perhaps matches TRBD1 (6 bases). The CDR3 sequence is 15 residues long. Germline values: CDR1 SGHRS, CDR2 YFSETQ. Trimming stripped 0 bases from V and 3 bases from J, with 12 bases between. CDR3 residues: CASSLGQVLDTEAFF. CDR3 DNA: TGCGCCAGCAGCTTGGGACAGGTCCTGGACACTGAAGCTTTCTTT. The complete variable domain, with remaining parts taken from reference TRBV5-1 and TRBJ1-1, reads KAGVTQTPRYLIKTRGQQVTLSCSPISGHRSVSWYQQTPGQGLQFLFEYFSETQRNKGNFPGRFSGRQFSNSRSEMNVSTLELGDSALYLCASSLGQVLDTEAFFGQGTRLTVV.

This clonotype was recorded many times. This chain links TRBV7-2 with TRBJ2-7; a weak D match, TRBD1 (6 bases). This CDR3 is built from 13 residues. The germline V gene encodes CDR1 SGHTA and CDR2 FQGNSA. Trimming left V 3 bases short and J 4 bases short, with 10 bases between. CDR3 protein: CASSFTGKYEQYF. In DNA form, the CDR3 reads TGTGCCAGCAGCTTTACAGGGAAATACGAGCAGTACTTC.

This clonotype was counted at least ten times. A read error may produce the germline difference seen at one junction end. The chain is built from TRBV4-1 and TRBJ2-7; D not certain. CDR3 length equals 12 residues. The germline gives CDR1 MGHRA, CDR2 YSYEKL. The CDR3 nucleotides read TGCGCCAGCAGCCGCTACGGTCTTAACCCACGGTTC. This encodes CASSRYGLNPRF.

This clonotype was observed at least ten times. The rearrangement links TRBV6-5 to TRBJ2-3; 8 positions agree with TRBD2. CDR1 and CDR2 from the germline V gene are MNHEY and SVGAGI. This CDR3 contains 16 residues. V lost 0 bases and J lost 2; bases outside the gene matches: 4. CDR3 nucleotide sequence: TGTGCCAGCAGTTACTCGCTACTAGCGGCCACAGATACGCAGTATTTT. It yields the protein CASSYSLLAATDTQYF.

This clonotype was counted at least ten times. The chain couples TRBV29-1 to TRBJ2-5; 8 positions match TRBD2. V lost 8 bases, J lost 7 bases, and 21 bases stayed unmatched. CDR1 and CDR2 from the germline V gene are SQVTM and ANQGSEA. This CDR3 comprises 16 residues. The CDR3: CSTLDGGTSLAGTQYF. CDR3 in DNA: TGCAGCACCCTAGATGGCGGGACCTCCCTAGCGGGGACCCAGTACTTC.

The V and J genes are TRBV6-1 and TRBJ2-7; 11 bases agree with TRBD1. There are 15 residues in the CDR3. The ends lost 6 bases at V and 3 bases at J; junction bases unmatched: 7. Germline CDR1 is MNHNS and CDR2 is SASEGT. CDR3 nucleotides: TGTGCCAGCAGAGACCCGGGACAGGGGGTCTACGAGCAGTACTTC. It specifies CASRDPGQGVYEQYF.

V gene TRBV7-2 combines with J gene TRBJ2-1, with no clear D. The CDR3 extends over 13 amino acids. The ends were cut back, 5 bases at V and 8 bases at J, with 13 bases in the middle. Germline V gene sequence: CDR1 SGHTA, CDR2 FQGNSA. The CDR3 DNA sequence: TGTGCCAGCAGCCCCTTCCATATCTATGAGCAGTTCTTC. Translation gives CASSPFHIYEQFF. The full variable domain, its missing parts supplied by reference TRBV7-2 and TRBJ2-1, is GAGVSQSPSNKVTEKGKDVELRCDPISGHTALYWYRQSLGQGLEFLIYFQGNSAPDKSGLPSDRFSAERTGGSVSTLTIQRTQQEDSAVYLCASSPFHIYEQFFGPGTRLTVL.